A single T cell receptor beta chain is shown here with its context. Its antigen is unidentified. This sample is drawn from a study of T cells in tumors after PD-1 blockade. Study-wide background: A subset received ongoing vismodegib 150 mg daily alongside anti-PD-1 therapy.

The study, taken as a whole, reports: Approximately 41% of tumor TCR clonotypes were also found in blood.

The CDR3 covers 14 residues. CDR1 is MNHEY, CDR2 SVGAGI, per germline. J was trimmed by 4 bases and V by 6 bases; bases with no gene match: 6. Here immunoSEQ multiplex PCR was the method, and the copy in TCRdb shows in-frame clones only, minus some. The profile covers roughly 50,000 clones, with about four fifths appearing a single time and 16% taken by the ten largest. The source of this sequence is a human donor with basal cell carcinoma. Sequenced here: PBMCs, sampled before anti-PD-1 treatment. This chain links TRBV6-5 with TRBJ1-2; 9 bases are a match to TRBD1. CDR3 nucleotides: TGTGCCAGCAGGGAGGACAGGGGACCCTATGGCTACACCTTC. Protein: CASREDRGPYGYTF.